Listed here is a single T cell receptor (beta chain). The sample belongs to a study of blood T cell repertoires in COVID-19. Original handling: Estimated nucleated cell counts came from reference gene primer amplification. This table comes from immunoSEQ multiplex PCR, and its TCRdb copy is limited to in-frame clones, with some not included. V, J and clone size are those of that table, while D and trimming were read from the DNA. Among 95,000 to 120,000 clones listed, around nine tenths were seen once. The specimen was peripheral blood. This receptor was taken from a woman aged 65 to 85 who had recovered from COVID-19.

CDR3 sequence (DNA): TGTGCCAGCAGCTTCGACATGACGGCCTACGAGCAGTACTTC. It encodes CASSFDMTAYEQYF. This chain joins TRBV7-2 and TRBJ2-7, with D unclear. Per the germline V gene, CDR1 is SGHTA and CDR2 is FQGNSA. Trimming removed 3 bases from V and 2 bases from J, with 11 bases in between. The CDR3 runs to 14 residues.